This is a list of T cell receptor beta chains from one sample in a study of technical replicates of blood from a handful of donors. Assay used: immunoSEQ multiplex PCR; TCRdb lists only in-frame clones, some missing. Here the sample spans tens of thousands of clones, about 87% being singletons. Source material: PBMCs. Receptors were obtained from a human donor in good health. Some clones in this sample may be carry-over from other donors' samples. Both conserved end residues are part of each CDR3. The order of the fields is V gene, D gene, clone size, J gene, CDR3 DNA, CDR3 protein. D genes are given only for firm matches. Rows give clone size only sometimes, using once, few, many, or a class for an expanded clone.

>TRBV7-8|.|once|TRBJ1-2
TGTGCCAGCAGCTTAGGTAGTAGTTCGGGCTATGGCTACACCTTC
CASSLGSSSGYGYTF
>TRBV5-4|.|.|TRBJ2-7
TGTGCCAGCAGCTTGGCAGGGTCTAACGAGCAGTACTTC
CASSLAGSNEQYF
>TRBV19|.|.|TRBJ1-5
TGTGCCAGTAGTCCCCTTCGTCCAGAAACCTCCAATCAGCCCCAGCATTTT
CASSPLRPETSNQPQHF
>TRBV13|TRBD1|.|TRBJ1-1
TGTGCCAGCAGCCCAGGACAGGCTGACTACACTGAAGCTTTCTTT
CASSPGQADYTEAFF
>TRBV7-3|TRBD2|.|TRBJ2-2
TGTGCCAGCCAGCAAGCGGGAAACGCGAACACCGGGGAGCTGTTTTTT
CASQQAGNANTGELFF
>TRBV10-3|TRBD2|.|TRBJ2-1
TGTGCCATCAGTACCGGGACTAGCGTCTACAATGAGCAGTTCTTC
CAISTGTSVYNEQFF
>TRBV10-3|.|.|TRBJ2-5
TGTGCCATCAGTGGCCAGGGAGGAGAGACCCAGTACTTC
CAISGQGGETQYF
>TRBV15|.|once|TRBJ1-3
TGTGCCACCAGCAGAGATAGTACAGGAGGAAACACCATATATTTT
CATSRDSTGGNTIYF
>TRBV6-5|.|.|TRBJ2-3
TGTGCCAGCAGTTACTCCCAGCGGGATACGCAGTATTTT
CASSYSQRDTQYF
>TRBV6-5|.|.|TRBJ1-2
TGTGCCAGTCGGACAGACTCTAACTATGGCTACACCTTC
CASRTDSNYGYTF
>TRBV4-2|.|few|TRBJ2-7
TGTGCCAGCAGTCAGGGATCCGACTCTTACGAGCAGTACTTC
CASSQGSDSYEQYF
>TRBV5-4|.|.|TRBJ1-3
TGTGCCAGCAGGGTGGCAGGGGTCGACTCTGGAAACACCATATATTTT
CASRVAGVDSGNTIYF
>TRBV7-8|TRBD2|.|TRBJ2-7
TGTGCCAGCAGCTTAGGACTAGCGGGGGAGCAGTACTTC
CASSLGLAGEQYF
>TRBV5-1|.|.|TRBJ2-3
TGCGCCAGCAGCTTGGCGGGGGGACACCTCACAGATACGCAGTATTTT
CASSLAGGHLTDTQYF
>TRBV5-1|TRBD1|.|TRBJ1-2
TGCGCCAGCAGCTTGCAGGGGGAAGGCTACACCTTC
CASSLQGEGYTF
>TRBV5-1|.|.|TRBJ2-2
TGCGCCAGCAGCTTGGGACACAACACCGGGGAGCTGTTTTTT
CASSLGHNTGELFF
>TRBV21-1|.|.|TRBJ2-5
TGTGCCAGCAGCAAAAATGCCGGCCAGTCGGGAGAGACCCAGTACTTC
CASSKNAGQSGETQYF
>TRBV6-6|TRBD1|few|TRBJ1-3
TGTGCCAGCAGTGTAACCGGGACAGGGAGTGGAAACACCATATATTTT
CASSVTGTGSGNTIYF
>TRBV7-9|.|.|TRBJ2-7
TGTGCCAGCAGCTTAGACAGTTACTACGAGCAGTACTTC
CASSLDSYYEQYF
>TRBV11-3|.|.|TRBJ2-5
TGTGCCAGCAGCCGGTCCGGGGAGACCCAGTACTTC
CASSRSGETQYF
>TRBV29-1|.|.|TRBJ1-1
TGCAGCGTTTACGGGGTTTCGGACACTGAAGCTTTCTTT
CSVYGVSDTEAFF
>TRBV19|TRBD1|.|TRBJ2-1
TGTGCCAGTAGTGGAGACAGGGGACATGAGCAGTTCTTC
CASSGDRGHEQFF
>TRBV7-2|TRBD1|.|TRBJ2-7
TGTGCCAGCAGCTTGGACAGGGCAGCCGCGCAGTACTTC
CASSLDRAAAQYF
>TRBV5-5|.|.|TRBJ2-7
TGTGCCAGCAGCTTGGTTAGTAGGAGCTCCTACGAGCAGTACTTC
CASSLVSRSSYEQYF
>TRBV7-6|TRBD2|.|TRBJ2-3
TGTGCCAGCAGCTTGGCTAGCGGGGGAGATACGCAGTATTTT
CASSLASGGDTQYF
>TRBV7-3|TRBD2|.|TRBJ2-3
TGTGCCAGCAGCCGACTAGCGGGAGGGCCTGGAGATACGCAGTATTTT
CASSRLAGGPGDTQYF
>TRBV4-3|.|.|TRBJ2-7
TGCGCCAGCAGCCAGGAAAAGGACAGAAGATACGAGCAGTACTTC
CASSQEKDRRYEQYF
>TRBV9|TRBD1|.|TRBJ2-7
TGTGCCAGCAGCGTACAGGGGACAGGGGTCTCCGAGCAGTACTTC
CASSVQGTGVSEQYF
>TRBV15|.|.|TRBJ2-7
TGTGCCACCAGCAGAGTTACGGAGTCCTACGAGCAGTACTTC
CATSRVTESYEQYF
>TRBV7-9|TRBD1|.|TRBJ2-5
TGTGCCAGCAGCTTAGAGCAGGGGGTTCAAGAGACCCAGTACTTC
CASSLEQGVQETQYF
>TRBV4-2|TRBD1|.|TRBJ1-1
TGTGCCAGCAGCCAAGATTTGACAGGGGGTAATGGCGGAGCTTTCTTT
CASSQDLTGGNGGAFF
>TRBV23-1|.|.|TRBJ2-5
TGCGCCAGCAGTCATCCCGACCCCCTGGAGGCCCAGTACTTC
CASSHPDPLEAQYF
>TRBV25-1|TRBD1|.|TRBJ2-1
TGTGCCAGCAGTGGGTACAGGGGGCCCGATGAGCAGTTCTTC
CASSGYRGPDEQFF
>TRBV7-3|TRBD2|.|TRBJ2-7
TGTGCCAGCAGCCCCACGGGGGGGGCCTCCTACGAGCAGTACTTC
CASSPTGGASYEQYF
>TRBV15|TRBD2|.|TRBJ2-3
TGTGCCACCAGCAGAGGCGCCCTTCCGGGAGGCTCCACAGATACGCAGTATTTT
CATSRGALPGGSTDTQYF
>TRBV4-2|TRBD2|.|TRBJ2-1
TGTGCCAGCAGCCAACATCTAGCGGGGCTAACCTACAATGAGCAGTTCTTC
CASSQHLAGLTYNEQFF
>TRBV9|.|.|TRBJ2-2
TGTGCCAGCAGCCCCCATAACACCGGGGAGCTGTTTTTT
CASSPHNTGELFF
>TRBV27|.|once|TRBJ2-7
TGTGCCAGCAGTTTGGCAGGCGTCGACGTACACGAGCAGTACTTC
CASSLAGVDVHEQYF
>TRBV12-5|TRBD2|.|TRBJ2-3
TGTGCTAGTGGCCCCCGGACTAGCGGGGGATACGATACGCAGTATTTT
CASGPRTSGGYDTQYF
>TRBV14|TRBD1|.|TRBJ1-1
TGTGCCAGCAGCCAAGTGGGACAGGGGGCCTACACTGAAGCTTTCTTT
CASSQVGQGAYTEAFF
>TRBV30|.|.|TRBJ1-1
TGTGCCTGGAGCCTGGACATGAACACTGAAGCTTTCTTT
CAWSLDMNTEAFF
>TRBV21-1|.|.|TRBJ2-2
TGTGCCAGCAGCAAAGTAACGGGGAACACCGGGGAGCTGTTTTTT
CASSKVTGNTGELFF
>TRBV7-9|.|.|TRBJ1-5
TGTGCCAGCAGCTCGGGACTCCTAGGGGCTCAGCCCCAGCATTTT
CASSSGLLGAQPQHF
>TRBV7-2|.|.|TRBJ2-3
TGTGCCAGCAGCTTAGGGCCCGGCACAGATACGCAGTATTTT
CASSLGPGTDTQYF
>TRBV9|TRBD2|.|TRBJ2-5
TGTGCCAGCAGCGTTGGTCCTGAGCGGGGGGGAAGGGCAGAGACCCAGTACTTC
CASSVGPERGGRAETQYF